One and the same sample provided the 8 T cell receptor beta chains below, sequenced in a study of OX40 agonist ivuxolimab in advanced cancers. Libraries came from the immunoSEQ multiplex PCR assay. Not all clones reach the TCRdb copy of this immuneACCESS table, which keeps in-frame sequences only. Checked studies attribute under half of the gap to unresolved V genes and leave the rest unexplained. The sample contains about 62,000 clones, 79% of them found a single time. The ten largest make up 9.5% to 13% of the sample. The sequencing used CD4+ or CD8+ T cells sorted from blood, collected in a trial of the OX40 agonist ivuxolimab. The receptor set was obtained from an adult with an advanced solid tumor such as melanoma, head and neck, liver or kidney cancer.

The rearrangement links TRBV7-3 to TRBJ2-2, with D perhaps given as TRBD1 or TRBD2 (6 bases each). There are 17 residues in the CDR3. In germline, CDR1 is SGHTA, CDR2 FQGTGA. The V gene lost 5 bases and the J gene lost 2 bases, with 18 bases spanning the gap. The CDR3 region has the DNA TGTGCCAGCAGCCGACGACCCCCGGGGGCTAACACCGGGGAGCTGTTTTTT. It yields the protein CASSRRPPGANTGELFF.

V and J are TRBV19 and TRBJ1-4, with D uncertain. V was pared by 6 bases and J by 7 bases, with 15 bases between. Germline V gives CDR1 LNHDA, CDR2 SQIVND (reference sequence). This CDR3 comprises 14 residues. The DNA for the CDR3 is TGTGCCAGTAGCCTTTTCGGAAGCAGTGAAAAACTGTTTTTT. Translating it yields CASSLFGSSEKLFF. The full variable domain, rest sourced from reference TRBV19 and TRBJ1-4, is DGGITQSPKYLFRKEGQNVTLSCEQNLNHDAMYWYRQDPGQGLRLIYYSQIVNDFQKGDIAEGYSVSREKKESFPLTVTSAQKNPTAFYLCASSLFGSSEKLFFGSGTQLSVL.

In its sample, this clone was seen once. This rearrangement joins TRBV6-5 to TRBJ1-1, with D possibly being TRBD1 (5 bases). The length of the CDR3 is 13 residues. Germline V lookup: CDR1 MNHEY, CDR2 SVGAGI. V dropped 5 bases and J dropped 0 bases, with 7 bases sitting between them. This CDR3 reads CASSGQMNTEAFF. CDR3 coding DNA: TGTGCCAGCAGTGGACAAATGAACACTGAAGCTTTCTTT.

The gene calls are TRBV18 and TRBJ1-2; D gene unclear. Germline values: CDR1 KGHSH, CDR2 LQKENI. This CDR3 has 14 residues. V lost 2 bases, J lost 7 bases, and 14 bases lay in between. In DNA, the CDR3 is TGTGCCAGCTCACCAGACGGAGGCGCGTTTGGCTACACCTTC. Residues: CASSPDGGAFGYTF.

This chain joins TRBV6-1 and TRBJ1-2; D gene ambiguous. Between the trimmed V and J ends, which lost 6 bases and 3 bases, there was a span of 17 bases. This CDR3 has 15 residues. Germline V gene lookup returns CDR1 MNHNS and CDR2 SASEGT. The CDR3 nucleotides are TGTGCCAGCAGAAAATCGGGGAAAGCCGACTATGGCTACACCTTC. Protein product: CASRKSGKADYGYTF.

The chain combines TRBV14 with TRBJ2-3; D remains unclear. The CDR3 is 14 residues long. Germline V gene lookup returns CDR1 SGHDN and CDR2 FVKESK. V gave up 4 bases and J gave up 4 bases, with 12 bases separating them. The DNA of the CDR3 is TGTGCCAGCAGCCTCTTCGGGTGGGCAGATACGCAGTATTTT. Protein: CASSLFGWADTQYF.

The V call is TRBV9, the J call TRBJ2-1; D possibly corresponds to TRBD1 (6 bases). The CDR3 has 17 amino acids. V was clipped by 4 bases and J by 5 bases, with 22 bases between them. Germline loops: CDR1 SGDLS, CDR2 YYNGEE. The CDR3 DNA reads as TGTGCCAGCAGCCACGGACCGGGAATAGGGGGAGACAATGAGCAGTTCTTC. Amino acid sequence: CASSHGPGIGGDNEQFF.

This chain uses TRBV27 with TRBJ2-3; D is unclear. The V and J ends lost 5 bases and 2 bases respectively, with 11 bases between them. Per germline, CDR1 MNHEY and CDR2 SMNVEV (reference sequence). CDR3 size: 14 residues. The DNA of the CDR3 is TGTGCCAGCAGTCCACGAATCTTCACAGATACGCAGTATTTT. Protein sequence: CASSPRIFTDTQYF.